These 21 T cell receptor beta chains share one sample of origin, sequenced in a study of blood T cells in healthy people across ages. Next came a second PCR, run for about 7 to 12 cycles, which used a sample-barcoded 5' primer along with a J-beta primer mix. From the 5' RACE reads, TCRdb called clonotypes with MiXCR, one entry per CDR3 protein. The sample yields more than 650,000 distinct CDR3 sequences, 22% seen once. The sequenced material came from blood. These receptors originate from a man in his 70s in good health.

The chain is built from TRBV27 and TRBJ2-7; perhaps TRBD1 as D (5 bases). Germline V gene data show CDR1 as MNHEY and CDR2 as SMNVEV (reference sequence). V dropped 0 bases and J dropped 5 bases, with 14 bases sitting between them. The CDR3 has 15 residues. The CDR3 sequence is CASSLSGAIGNEQYV. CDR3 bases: TGTGCCAGCAGTTTATCAGGGGCCATAGGGAACGAGCAGTACGTC.

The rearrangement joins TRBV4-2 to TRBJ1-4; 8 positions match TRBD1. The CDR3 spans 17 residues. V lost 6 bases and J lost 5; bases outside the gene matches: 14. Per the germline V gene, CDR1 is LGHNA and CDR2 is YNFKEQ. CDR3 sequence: CASRARGQADLNEKLFF. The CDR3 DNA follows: TGTGCCAGCAGGGCAAGGGGACAGGCAGACCTAAATGAAAAACTGTTTTTT.

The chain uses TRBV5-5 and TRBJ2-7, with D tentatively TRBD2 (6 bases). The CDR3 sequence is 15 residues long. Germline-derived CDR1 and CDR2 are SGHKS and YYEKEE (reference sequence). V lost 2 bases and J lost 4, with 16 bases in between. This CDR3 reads CASSFESGVWYEQYF. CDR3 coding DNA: TGTGCCAGCAGCTTTGAGTCGGGGGTTTGGTACGAGCAGTACTTC.

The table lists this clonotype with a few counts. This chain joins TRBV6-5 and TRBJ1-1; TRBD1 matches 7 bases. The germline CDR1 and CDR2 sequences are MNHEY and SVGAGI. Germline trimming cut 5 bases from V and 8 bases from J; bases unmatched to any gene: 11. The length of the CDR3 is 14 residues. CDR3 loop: CASSRNRDRREAFF. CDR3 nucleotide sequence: TGTGCCAGCAGTCGAAACCGGGACAGACGCGAAGCTTTCTTT.

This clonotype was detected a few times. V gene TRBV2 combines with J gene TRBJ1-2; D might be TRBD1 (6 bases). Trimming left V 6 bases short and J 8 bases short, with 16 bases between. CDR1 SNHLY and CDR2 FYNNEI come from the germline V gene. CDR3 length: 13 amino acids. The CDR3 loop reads CASRQVQGFGYTF. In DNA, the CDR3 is TGTGCCAGCAGACAAGTACAGGGATTCGGCTACACCTTC.

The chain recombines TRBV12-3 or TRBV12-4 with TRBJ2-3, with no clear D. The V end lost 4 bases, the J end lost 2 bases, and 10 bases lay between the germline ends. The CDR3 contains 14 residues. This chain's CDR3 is CASSSSHLTDTQYF. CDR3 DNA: TGTGCCAGCAGTTCCAGCCATCTCACAGATACGCAGTATTTT.

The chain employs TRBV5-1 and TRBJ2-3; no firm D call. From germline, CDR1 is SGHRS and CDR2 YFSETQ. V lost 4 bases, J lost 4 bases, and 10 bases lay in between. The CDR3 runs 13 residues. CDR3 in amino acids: CASSPWRADTQYF. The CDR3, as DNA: TGCGCCAGCAGCCCCTGGAGAGCAGATACGCAGTATTTT.

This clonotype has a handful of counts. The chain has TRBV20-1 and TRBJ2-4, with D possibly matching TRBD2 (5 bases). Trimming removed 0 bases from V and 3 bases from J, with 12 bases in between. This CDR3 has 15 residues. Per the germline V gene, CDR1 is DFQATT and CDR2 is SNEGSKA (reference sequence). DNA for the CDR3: TGCAGTGCTAGAGAAGGGATCGAGGGCAAAAACATTCAGTACTTC. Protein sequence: CSAREGIEGKNIQYF.

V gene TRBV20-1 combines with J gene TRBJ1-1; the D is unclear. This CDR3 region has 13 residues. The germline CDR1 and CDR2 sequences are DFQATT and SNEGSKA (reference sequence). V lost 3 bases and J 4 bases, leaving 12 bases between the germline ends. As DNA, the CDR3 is TGCAGTGCTAGTGCTGCGGCCGGCACTGAAGCTTTCTTT. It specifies CSASAAAGTEAFF.

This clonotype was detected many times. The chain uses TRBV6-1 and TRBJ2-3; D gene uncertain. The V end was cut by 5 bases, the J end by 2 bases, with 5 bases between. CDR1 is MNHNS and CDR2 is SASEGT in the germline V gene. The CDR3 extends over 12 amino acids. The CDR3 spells CASSRITDTQYF. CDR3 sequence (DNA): TGTGCCAGCAGTCGAATCACAGATACGCAGTATTTT.

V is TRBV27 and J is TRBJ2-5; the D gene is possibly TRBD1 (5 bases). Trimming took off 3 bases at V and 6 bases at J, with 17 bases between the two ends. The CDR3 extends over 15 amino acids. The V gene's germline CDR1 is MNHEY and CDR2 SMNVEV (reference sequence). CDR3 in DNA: TGTGCCAGCAGTTTTATCCGCAGGGAAGAAAAGACCCAGTACTTC. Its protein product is CASSFIRREEKTQYF.

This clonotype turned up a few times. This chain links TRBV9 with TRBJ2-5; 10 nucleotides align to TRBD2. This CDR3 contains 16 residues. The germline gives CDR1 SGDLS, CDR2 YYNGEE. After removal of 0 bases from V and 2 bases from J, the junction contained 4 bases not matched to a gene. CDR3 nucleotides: TGTGCCAGCAGCGTAGGGACTAGCGGATTTCAAGAGACCCAGTACTTC. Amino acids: CASSVGTSGFQETQYF.

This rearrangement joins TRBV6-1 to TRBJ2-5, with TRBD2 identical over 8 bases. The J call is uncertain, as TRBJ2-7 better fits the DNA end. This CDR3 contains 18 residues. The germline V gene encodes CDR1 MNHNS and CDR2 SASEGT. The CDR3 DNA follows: TGTACCAGCAGTGAAGCGACAAAAGCGGGAGCTGGTCATCACGAGCAGTACGTC. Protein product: CTSSEATKAGAGHHEQYV.

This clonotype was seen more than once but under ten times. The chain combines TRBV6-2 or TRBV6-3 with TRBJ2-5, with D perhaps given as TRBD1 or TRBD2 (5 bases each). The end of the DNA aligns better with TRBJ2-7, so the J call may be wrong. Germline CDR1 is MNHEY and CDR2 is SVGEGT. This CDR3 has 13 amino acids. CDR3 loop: CATGTGYDYEQYV. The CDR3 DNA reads TGTGCCACCGGGACGGGTTACGACTACGAGCAGTACGTC.

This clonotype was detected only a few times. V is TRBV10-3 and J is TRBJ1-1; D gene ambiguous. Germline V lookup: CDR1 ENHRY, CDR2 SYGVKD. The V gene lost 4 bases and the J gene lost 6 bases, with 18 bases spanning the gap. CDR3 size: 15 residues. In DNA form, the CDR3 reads TGTGCCATCAGTGGGGGTAGCCGCAGTCAGGCTGAAGCTTTCTTT. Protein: CAISGGSRSQAEAFF.

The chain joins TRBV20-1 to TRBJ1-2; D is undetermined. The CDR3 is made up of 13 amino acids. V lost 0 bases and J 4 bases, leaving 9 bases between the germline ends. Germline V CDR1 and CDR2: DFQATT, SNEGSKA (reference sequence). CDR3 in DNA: TGCAGTGCTAGAGATTCTTTAACCTATGGCTACACCTTC. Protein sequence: CSARDSLTYGYTF.

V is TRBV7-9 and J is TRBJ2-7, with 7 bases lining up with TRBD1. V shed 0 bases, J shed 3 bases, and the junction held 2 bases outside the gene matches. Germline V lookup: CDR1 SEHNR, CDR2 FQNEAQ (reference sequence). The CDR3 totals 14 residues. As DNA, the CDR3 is TGTGCCAGCAGCTTAGCGGGACAGAGCTACGAGCAGTACGTC. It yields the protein CASSLAGQSYEQYV.

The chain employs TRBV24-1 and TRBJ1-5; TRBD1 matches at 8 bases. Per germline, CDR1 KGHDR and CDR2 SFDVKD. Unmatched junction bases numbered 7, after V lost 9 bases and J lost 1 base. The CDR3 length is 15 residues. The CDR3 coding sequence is TGTGCCACCGGCCAGACAGGGGCCAGCAATCAGCCCCAGCATTTT. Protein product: CATGQTGASNQPQHF.

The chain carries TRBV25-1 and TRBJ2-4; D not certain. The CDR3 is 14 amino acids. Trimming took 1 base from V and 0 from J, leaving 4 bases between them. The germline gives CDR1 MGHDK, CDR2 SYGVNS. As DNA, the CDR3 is TGTGCCAGCAGTGAATCGCTAGCCAAAAACATTCAGTACTTC. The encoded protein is CASSESLAKNIQYF.

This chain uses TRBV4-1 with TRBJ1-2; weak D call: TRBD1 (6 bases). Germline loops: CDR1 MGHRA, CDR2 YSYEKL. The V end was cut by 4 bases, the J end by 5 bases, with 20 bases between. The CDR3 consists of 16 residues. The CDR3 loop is CASSPTQDRNFYGYTF. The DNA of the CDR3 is TGCGCCAGCAGCCCAACCCAGGACAGAAATTTTTATGGCTACACCTTC.

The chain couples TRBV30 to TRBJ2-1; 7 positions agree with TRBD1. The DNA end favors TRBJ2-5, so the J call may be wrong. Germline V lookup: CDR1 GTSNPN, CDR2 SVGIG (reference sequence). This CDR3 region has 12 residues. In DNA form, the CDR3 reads TGTGCTGGGACAGCGGTGGAGGAGACCCAGTACTTC. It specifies CAGTAVEETQYF.